This TCR beta chain was identified in a study of cytomegalovirus exposure and HLA in healthy donors (dated by TCRdb to about 2017). Notes on the research overall: An earlier analysis of roughly 570 of the donors reported roughly 300 Gb of sequence data and roughly 120 million unique TCR beta sequences obtained from approximately 180 million T cells. An early release covering roughly 600 HLA-typed donors comprised about 300 gigabases of sequencing data and approximately 80 million unique TCR sequences. The genetic ancestry cluster associated with self-reported Caucasian donors included around 76% of the roughly 410 genotyped donors. The aim of the study was to test whether cataloging public T cell receptors could identify signatures of past pathogen exposure. Using immunosequencing, the study profiled T cell repertoires from 666 subjects and related those repertoires to cytomegalovirus serostatus. Besides the first cohort of 666 subjects, a separate validation cohort made up of 120 different subjects was used. The study combined high-throughput TCR immunosequencing, statistical association of individual TCRs with disease status, and machine learning to predict cytomegalovirus infection status. In a later analysis, previously published TCR beta repertoires from 550 to 700 donors were re-analyzed and high-resolution HLA genotyping was added so that TCR occurrence patterns could be studied. Rather than drawing on any new phenotypic data, the later analysis identified candidate immune exposures from TCR beta sequences and the way those sequences occurred across donors. An earlier analysis of a few hundred of the donors applied high-throughput TCR beta sequencing to assess whether each TCR beta V gene segment acted as functional or pseudogenic. Alongside the repertoire data, information on donor age, sex, ethnicity and CMV serostatus was compiled. A later genetic analysis used genome-wide SNP genotypes for 398 of the 666 donors, treating that subset as a discovery cohort. All discovery cohort repertoires had been generated on a single sequencing platform. HLA typing covered class I and class II loci at four-digit resolution. Typing coverage differed by locus: A, B, C, DRB1 and DQB1 were typed in roughly 629-630 donors, DQA1 in around 500, DPA1 in 600 to 610, and DPB1 in 450 to 490. A few DR-DQ haplotypes were handled as single units for association and clustering because linkage in the cohort was strong. Across 300 to 500 genotyped donors of the cohort, an average of approximately 240,000 unique TCR beta nucleotide sequences per donor were sequenced, and about a sixth of those sequences were non-productive. Results and caveats for the whole study, not just this receptor: A few of the identified cytomegalovirus-associated TCR beta chains were confirmed in vitro to be specific for cytomegalovirus antigens. Most TCR sequences were observed very rarely across donors, whereas some public TCRs were present in many individuals. In a later analysis, 16,951 TCR beta sequences were associated with specific HLA alleles at a false discovery rate of 0.05. In a later analysis, the rate of TCR association differed among HLA loci, with DRB1 alleles having the most associated TCRs and HLA-C alleles having the fewest. For the cohort, immune exposure information was limited to CMV serostatus. The 87-base-pair reads could not distinguish some IMGT-functional V segments, including TRBV6-2 and TRBV6-3, so those segments were excluded. According to a later genetic analysis, donors in an Asian-associated ancestry cluster had fewer N-insertions in productive TCRs than the approximately 700-donor mean. Because counts were too low, roughly 17 rarely observed V segments, including chromosome 9 orphons, were left out of the earlier analysis of a few hundred of the donors. Compared with equally common non-associated chains, HLA-associated TCR beta chains in a later analysis were more clonally expanded and had lower generation probabilities. According to a later analysis, most CMV-associated TCR beta chains appeared to be HLA-restricted, and the HLA associations seemed to be driven largely by CMV exposure. Roughly uniform sequencing depth across donors was assumed in presence/absence analyses, although this assumption may not hold. A further reported finding was that TCR beta sequences accurately predicted the HLA-A and HLA-B alleles for most subjects in the first cohort. Because HLA typing was missing for some donors at each locus, association tests included only the typed subset. In both the original and validation cohorts, the classifier was reported to diagnose cytomegalovirus status with high specificity and sensitivity. The study gave a list of some 150 TCR beta chains associated with cytomegalovirus. Linkage disequilibrium might explain the correlated functional status among segregating V segments, but an unknown experimental factor could not be excluded. The cohort was sequenced for TCR beta chains only, and without alpha or paired-chain data the features that could be detected were limited. V-gene and J-gene trimming of TCR beta chains was associated with a missense DCLRE1C variant in a later genetic analysis, and the association was replicated in an independent cohort. In an earlier analysis of 450 to 750 of the donors, most TCR beta V segments appeared in productive rearrangements about 87% or about 30% of the time, broadly matching IMGT annotations. The authors suggested that the approach could potentially be extended to other disease states and immunological phenotypes. According to a later analysis, parvovirus B19, influenza, CMV and Epstein-Barr virus appeared linked to several top co-occurrence clusters. Assigning TCR associations to individual alleles was difficult when HLA alleles, especially DR and DQ, strongly co-occurred. A cluster of highly shared sequence variants was judged likely to be a technical artifact of the sequencing pipeline.

The cohort was made up of hundreds of healthy bone marrow donors. Cohort members were all nominally healthy when sampled, although unrecorded immune exposures were likely present. Of the 670 or so cohort members, 250 to 300 had positive CMV serostatus and fewer than 400 had negative CMV serostatus, and CMV serostatus was not recorded for the donor. Each donor provided a peripheral blood sample, and peripheral blood mononuclear cells were used for TCR beta sequencing. The Qiagen DNeasy Blood Extraction Kit was used to extract genomic DNA from the blood cell samples. V is cut by 3 bases and J by 7 bases, and the space between the germline ends is 13 bases. From the cysteine up to the phenylalanine, the CDR3 has a length of 14 residues. The only DNA kept is the CDR3, 42 bases in frame from the first base. For CDR1 and CDR2, the germline V gene lists SNHLY and FYNNEI. Library prep was done by the immunoSEQ multiplex PCR assay. The multiplex PCR relied on a mix of 60 forward primers for TCR Vbeta segments and 13 reverse primers for TCR Jbeta segments. The CDR3 region of rearranged TCR beta genes was amplified from genomic DNA with a multiplex PCR assay. Amplified TCR beta libraries were sequenced as 87-base-pair reads on the Illumina HiSeq System. The study's processing was this. A later analysis counted about 80 million unique TCR beta chains across the 670 or so repertoires, and some 12 million of these chains were shared by at least two donors. Raw reads were error-corrected and collapsed into unique sequences with a nearest-neighbor algorithm that merged closely related sequences to remove PCR and sequencing errors. V, D and J gene segments were assigned by aligning CDR3 sequences to IMGT reference sequences. For a sequence to be retained, a match of at least six nucleotides was required to both a V gene segment and a J gene segment. Rearrangements were called productive when the CDR3 lacked stop codons and stayed in frame with V and J; all others were non-productive. CDR3 was defined according to IMGT convention as the region running from the second conserved V-encoded cysteine to the conserved J-encoded phenylalanine. In an earlier analysis of some 550 of the donors, sequences lacking an unambiguous match to a single V gene segment were excluded. In an earlier analysis of 587 of the donors, V segments were called functional above 56.7% productive rearrangements and were called segregating when the between-donor standard deviation exceeded 5%. A statistical classification framework was built for diagnosing cytomegalovirus status from the catalog of TCR beta chain sequences. A later analysis assigned V and J genes by comparing TCR nucleotide sequences with IMGT/GENE-DB human TR gene sequences. A later analysis assigned CDR3 sequences and most-parsimonious VDJ recombination scenarios with the TCRdist pipeline. A later analysis defined each TCR beta chain by its CDR3 amino acid sequence plus V-gene family, and excluded reads lacking a unique V-gene family. A later analysis removed 592 highly shared, low-generation-probability nucleotide sequences to deal with suspected cross-contamination and a sequencing artifact. In a later analysis, a clonal expansion index was calculated for each public chain from normalized within-repertoire ranks of inferred template counts. In a later analysis, generation probabilities were computed using a VDJ recombination model fitted to out-of-frame rearrangements, and the results were checked against IGoR. Hypergeometric tests were used in a later analysis to score TCR-TCR, TCR-HLA and TCR-CMV co-occurrence, with a repertoire-size bias correction applied to the TCR pairs. False discovery rates were estimated in a later analysis by permuting HLA or CMV assignments 20 times. A later analysis grouped co-occurring TCRs with DBSCAN, adding TCRdist sequence similarity when clustering within HLA-allele-positive subsets. Repertoires with fewer than 30,000 or more than 120,000 public chains, plus five repertoires with anomalous nucleotide sharing, were excluded from co-occurrence clustering. This immuneACCESS table, as held by TCRdb, lists in-frame sequences with V and J called but not all clones. Of the missing ones, under half trace to an unresolved V gene in checked studies; the others have no known cause. V, J and clone size were drawn from that table, and D and trimming were deduced from the DNA. In all, the sample holds about 150,000 clones, and about 76% of those were seen once. Roughly 3.4% of the sample belongs to the ten largest clones.

With respect to this clone: There is no known antigen for this receptor. It has no much larger one-base neighbor in the sample; base qualities were not kept.

The receptor chain draws on TRBV2 and TRBJ1-5; a weak D assignment points to TRBD1 (6 bases agree). The sample was PBMCs. This TCR came from a human donor in good health. The CDR3 amino acid sequence is: CASSEVRGTQPQHF. The base sequence is TGTGCCAGCAGTGAGGTCAGGGGCACACAGCCCCAGCATTTT.